The T cell receptor beta chain described here comes from a study of human CD8 memory T cell subsets. Findings of the study overall: It was only the T cell receptor beta chains that the study sequenced. There was only minimal overlap between the repertoires of stem-like memory and precursor exhausted T cells. By Chao1 estimates, precursor exhausted T cells appeared less diverse than stem-like memory T cells.

The germline V gene has CDR1 MNHEY and CDR2 SVGEGT. This CDR3 is built from 14 residues. Enrichment of total CD8+ T cells was achieved using negative magnetic separation. Points on this clonotype: What it recognizes is unknown.

UMI-labeled 5' RACE was the method by which TCR beta libraries were made. After re-calling the 5' RACE reads, TCRdb lists one entry per CDR3 protein, DNA absent. Its table records about 18,000 distinct CDR3 sequences. Sequencing was done on a sample of CD8+ T cells from PBMCs. This receptor was taken from a human donor in good health. This chain connects TRBV6-2 or TRBV6-3 to TRBJ2-1. This CDR3 reads CASSKTSTYNEQFF.